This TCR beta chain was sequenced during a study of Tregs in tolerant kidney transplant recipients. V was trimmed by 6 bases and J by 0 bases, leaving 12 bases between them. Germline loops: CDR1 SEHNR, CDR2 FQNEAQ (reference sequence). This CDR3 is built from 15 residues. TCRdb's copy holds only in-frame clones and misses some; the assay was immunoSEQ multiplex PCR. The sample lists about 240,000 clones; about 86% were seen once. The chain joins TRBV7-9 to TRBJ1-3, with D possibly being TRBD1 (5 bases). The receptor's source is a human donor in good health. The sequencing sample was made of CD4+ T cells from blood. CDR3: CASRPDTRSGNTIYF. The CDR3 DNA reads TGTGCCAGCAGGCCGGACACCCGCTCTGGAAACACCATATATTTT.